This T cell receptor beta chain stems from a study of OX40 agonist ivuxolimab in advanced cancers. As for the study in general: From 23 to 79 years was the age range, with a mean of about 54 years, and approximately 84% were male.

The length of the CDR3 is 16 residues. Trimming cost V 4 bases and J 6 bases; bases outside gene matches: 11. Germline values: CDR1 SGHNT, CDR2 YYREEE (reference sequence). Method: immunoSEQ multiplex PCR; TCRdb's copy keeps in-frame clones and lacks some. The sample has approximately 75,000 clones; approximately 87% are singletons. The starting material was CD4+ or CD8+ T cells sorted from blood, obtained in a trial of the OX40 agonist ivuxolimab. This receptor was obtained from an adult with an advanced solid tumor such as melanoma, head and neck, liver or kidney cancer. The V and J genes are TRBV5-4 and TRBJ2-2, with 8 positions matching TRBD2. The CDR3: CASSQTTGRGPGELFF. Written as DNA, the CDR3 is TGTGCCAGCAGCCAAACGACCGGGAGGGGCCCCGGGGAGCTGTTTTTT.